A single sample gave rise to the 19 T cell receptor beta chains below, sequenced in a study of shared clonotypes between healthy human individuals. This table comes from immunoSEQ multiplex PCR, and its TCRdb copy is limited to in-frame clones, with some not included. Seen here are 450,000 to 600,000 clones, 79% observed once, and the top ten hold 10% to 15%. Sequenced input: PBMCs. The source is a woman aged 35 to 49 in good health. Some clones in this sample may be carry-over from other donors' samples.

The chain uses TRBV29-1 and TRBJ2-2, with TRBD2 matching over 10 bases. Germline V gene data show CDR1 as SQVTM and CDR2 as ANQGSEA. J gave up 3 bases and V 5 bases, and 6 bases lay outside the gene matches. This CDR3 is 15 amino acids long. In DNA, the CDR3 is TGCAGCGTTCCATTAGCGGGAGGACACACCGGGGAGCTGTTTTTT. This encodes CSVPLAGGHTGELFF.

This clone has a handful of counts. This chain links TRBV28 with TRBJ1-2; D ambiguous. V lost 6 bases and J 1 base, leaving 6 bases between the germline ends. Germline values: CDR1 MDHEN, CDR2 SYDVKM. CDR3 length equals 12 residues. The CDR3 reads CASRGDNYGYTF. In DNA form, the CDR3 reads TGTGCCAGCAGGGGAGATAACTATGGCTACACCTTC.

The V gene is TRBV28, the J gene TRBJ2-1; 10 bases map to TRBD2. The V gene's germline CDR1 is MDHEN and CDR2 SYDVKM. V was pared by 6 bases and J by 0 bases, with 8 bases of the junction left unmatched. The CDR3 has 17 residues. CDR3 in DNA: TGTGCCAGCAGGGGCCTAGCGGGGGAGAGCTCCTACAATGAGCAGTTCTTC. This encodes CASRGLAGESSYNEQFF.

Comments on this clone: The same CDR3 is also encoded by other DNA sequences in this sample. The V and J genes are TRBV9 and TRBJ2-3; 9 positions match TRBD1. This CDR3 has 16 residues. J gave up 0 bases and V 3 bases, and 5 bases lay outside the gene matches. Germline CDR1 and CDR2: SGDLS and YYNGEE. The CDR3 region has the DNA TGTGCCAGCAGCGGAGGGACAGGGACTAGCACAGATACGCAGTATTTT. Its translation: CASSGGTGTSTDTQYF.

With respect to this clone: The junction departs from the called germline gene at one end, perhaps through a read error. The chain has TRBV28 and TRBJ2-2; 15 nucleotides agree with TRBD2. This CDR3 is built from 16 residues. Germline CDR1 reads MDHEN; CDR2 reads SYDVKM. The CDR3 DNA sequence: TGTGCCAGTCTCGGACTAGCGGGAGGGCGACACCGGGGAGCTGTTTTT. Its translation: CASLGLAGGRHRGAVF.

This sequence joins TRBV5-4 and TRBJ2-6, with D unclear. CDR1 is SGHNT, CDR2 YYREEE, per germline (reference sequence). CDR3 length: 16 amino acids. V was clipped by 4 bases and J by 1 base, with 12 bases between them. CDR3 bases: TGTGCCAGCAGCCCTTCTGTCCAATCTGGGGCCAACGTCCTGACTTTC. Protein sequence: CASSPSVQSGANVLTF. The variable domain in full, with the rest retrieved from reference TRBV5-4 and TRBJ2-6, is ETGVTQSPTHLIKTRGQQVTLRCSSQSGHNTVSWYQQALGQGPQFIFQYYREEENGRGNFPPRFSGLQFPNYSSELNVNALELDDSALYLCASSPSVQSGANVLTFGAGSRLTVL.

This clone came up a few times. This rearrangement joins TRBV6-4 to TRBJ2-1, with 12 bases fitting TRBD2. Germline V lookup: CDR1 MRHNA, CDR2 SNTAGT. The CDR3 covers 16 residues. J lost 6 bases, V lost 5 bases, and 8 bases had no gene match. CDR3 DNA: TGTGCCAGCAGTTTCTCTCGGACTAGCGGGATCAATGAGCAGTTCTTC. This codes for CASSFSRTSGINEQFF.

CDR3 bases: TGTGCCACCAGCAGTCAACAGGGGGGTTATGGCTACACCTTC. It yields the protein CATSSQQGGYGYTF. This rearrangement joins TRBV15 to TRBJ1-2; 8 bases fit TRBD1. Germline CDR1 reads LNHNV; CDR2 reads YYDKDF (reference sequence). The CDR3 has 14 residues. The V gene end was trimmed by 3 bases and the J gene end by 5 bases; junction bases not matched to a gene: 5.

The gene calls are TRBV28 and TRBJ2-3; 7 nucleotides match TRBD2. Germline CDR1 reads MDHEN; CDR2 reads SYDVKM. Trimming cost V 0 bases and J 3 bases; bases outside gene matches: 6. The CDR3 has 16 residues. DNA of the CDR3: TGTGCCAGCAGTTTATGGACCAAAGCGGGAACAGATACGCAGTATTTT. Residues: CASSLWTKAGTDTQYF.

The chain recombines TRBV6-4 with TRBJ2-1; TRBD2 matches at 8 bases. V dropped 1 base and J dropped 12; count of bases not matched to a gene: 11. CDR3 length equals 15 residues. Germline CDR1 is MRHNA and CDR2 is SNTAGT. Here the CDR3 reads CASSDYRSGSFVQFF. The CDR3 bases are TGTGCCAGCAGTGACTATAGGAGCGGGAGCTTTGTGCAGTTCTTC.

The V and J genes are TRBV5-6 and TRBJ1-1; the D gene is possibly TRBD1 (6 bases). The germline V gene encodes CDR1 SGHDT and CDR2 YYEEEE. The ends were cut back, 0 bases at V and 3 bases at J, with 15 bases in the middle. The CDR3 spans 16 residues. DNA for the CDR3: TGTGCCAGCAGCTTGGCAGTGGGGGCGTGGGACACTGAAGCTTTCTTT. Residues: CASSLAVGAWDTEAFF.

V is TRBV28 and J is TRBJ2-5, with 10 bases aligning to TRBD2. CDR3 length equals 14 residues. In germline, CDR1 is MDHEN, CDR2 SYDVKM. V was clipped by 5 bases and J by 5 bases; unmatched bases: 5. The CDR3 DNA is TGTGCCAGCAGTAAAGCACTAGCGGGGGAGACCCAGTACTTC. Encoded protein: CASSKALAGETQYF.

This chain uses TRBV5-4 with TRBJ2-2; possibly TRBD1 for D (5 bases). The V gene lost 0 bases and the J gene lost 1 base, with 10 bases spanning the gap. Germline values: CDR1 SGHNT, CDR2 YYREEE (reference sequence). This CDR3 is 16 amino acids long. CDR3 DNA: TGTGCCAGCAGCTTGGGGCCCGACAGGAACACCGGGGAGCTGTTTTTT. It specifies CASSLGPDRNTGELFF.

This rearrangement joins TRBV28 to TRBJ1-1, with D hard to call. The germline CDR1 and CDR2 sequences are MDHEN and SYDVKM. CDR3 length: 15 residues. Trimming removed 5 bases from V and 5 bases from J, with 18 bases in between. CDR3 region: CASSPPLKAVTEAFF. For the CDR3, the DNA is TGTGCCAGCAGTCCGCCCTTGAAGGCAGTTACTGAAGCTTTCTTT.

The chain joins TRBV9 to TRBJ2-2, with D unclear. The germline CDR1 and CDR2 sequences are SGDLS and YYNGEE. Trimming removed 4 bases from V and 6 bases from J, with 13 bases in between. The CDR3 is made up of 14 amino acids. This CDR3 is CASSPTTLPGELFF. For the CDR3, the DNA is TGTGCCAGCAGCCCGACGACTTTGCCCGGGGAGCTGTTTTTT.

This clone was found once. This rearrangement joins TRBV28 to TRBJ1-2, with unresolved D. The V and J ends lost 7 bases and 4 bases respectively, with 13 bases between them. The CDR3 spans 13 residues. Germline CDR1 is MDHEN and CDR2 is SYDVKM. CDR3 sequence (DNA): TGTGCCAGCACCTTTACAGAACTCTATGGCTACACCTTC. Its protein is CASTFTELYGYTF.

The genes are TRBV28 and TRBJ1-4, with D possibly being TRBD1 (6 bases). Germline V lookup: CDR1 MDHEN, CDR2 SYDVKM. Between the trimmed V and J ends, which lost 6 bases and 2 bases, there was a span of 22 bases. The CDR3 consists of 18 residues. The CDR3 spells CASSPRTRGGGTNEKLFF. CDR3 DNA: TGTGCCAGCAGCCCAAGGACCAGGGGAGGGGGGACTAATGAAAAACTGTTTTTT.

The chain couples TRBV19 to TRBJ2-3, with D uncertain. There are 14 residues in the CDR3. The V gene lost 3 bases and the J gene lost 0 bases, with 7 bases spanning the gap. Germline V CDR1 and CDR2: LNHDA, SQIVND (reference sequence). CDR3 nucleotide sequence: TGTGCCAGTAGTATGTACGGGAGCACAGATACGCAGTATTTT. Its protein is CASSMYGSTDTQYF.

Details on this clone: The junction departs from germline at one end; a sequencing error may be responsible. The V and J genes are TRBV27 and TRBJ2-1; 9 bases fit TRBD2. Germline-derived CDR1 and CDR2 are MNHEY and SMNVEV (reference sequence). CDR3 length equals 14 residues. DNA for the CDR3: TGTGCCTGCAGTTGGACTAGCGCCTACAATGAGCAGTTCTTC. This gives the protein CACSWTSAYNEQFF.